This record looks at one T cell receptor (beta chain) sequence and its context. Germline loops: CDR1 MRHNA, CDR2 SNTAGT. The ends were cut back, 2 bases at V and 3 bases at J, with 13 bases in the middle. This CDR3 has 15 residues. The source of the sample is a study of shared clonotypes between healthy human individuals. The DNA input per sorted-subset replicate PCR was roughly 180 ng, corresponding to tens of thousands of T cell genomes. The method was immunoSEQ multiplex PCR; TCRdb's version includes in-frame clones alone and lacks a portion of them. This repertoire shows 2,500,000 or so clones, 85% to 95% found once; its top ten account for 0.13% to 0.15%.

Sequencing was performed on naive CD4+ T cells sorted from blood. Subset given: CD45RA+ positively selected. The TCR originated in a man between 18 and 29 years old in good health. The V and J genes are TRBV6-4 and TRBJ1-1; D unclear. DNA for the CDR3: TGTGCCAGCAGTGACCGGGGTATTGGAGACACTGAAGCTTTCTTT. Residues: CASSDRGIGDTEAFF.